The 9 T cell receptor beta chains in this list originate from one sample, sequenced in a study of T-cell memory formation after mild COVID-19. Each CDR3 protein is one row after TCRdb ran MiXCR on the 5' RACE reads. Of 550,000 to 600,000 distinct CDR3 sequences in the sample, around 16% are singletons; the top ten hold about 8.6%. Material for sequencing was PBMCs or a T cell subset sorted from them (not recorded which). The receptors shown here come from an adult woman who had mild COVID-19 (a few samples of this study predate the infection). Cell type and time point are not known.

The chain links TRBV27 to TRBJ2-7, with D possibly TRBD1 on 5 matching bases. The CDR3 has 14 amino acids. Germline CDR1 and CDR2: MNHEY and SMNVEV (reference sequence). V gave up 5 bases and J gave up 3 bases, with 14 bases separating them. The CDR3 coding sequence is TGTGCCAGCAGTCCCTGGGGCAGATTCTACGAGCAGTACTTC. It translates to CASSPWGRFYEQYF.

The chain uses TRBV7-7 and TRBJ2-5, with D possibly being TRBD2 (6 bases). Germline lookup yields CDR1 SSHAT and CDR2 FNYEAQ (reference sequence). V lost 1 base and J 5 bases, leaving 14 bases between the germline ends. The CDR3 runs 15 residues. The CDR3 is CASSLGGALGETQYF. CDR3 coding DNA: TGTGCCAGCAGCTTAGGCGGGGCCCTAGGGGAGACCCAGTACTTC.

The sample holds a few counts of this clonotype. CDR3 bases: TGCGCCAGCAGCCATCCGGGCCACGAGCAGTACTTC. Translated: CASSHPGHEQYF. The chain combines TRBV4-1 with TRBJ2-7; no definite D call. The CDR3 runs to 12 residues. Germline V gives CDR1 MGHRA, CDR2 YSYEKL. Trimming pared 3 bases from V and 5 bases from J, leaving 8 bases between.

In nucleotides, the CDR3 is TGTGCCAGCAGTAATTATTTAGACAATGAGCAGTTCTTC. It specifies CASSNYLDNEQFF. The chain combines TRBV7-2 with TRBJ2-1; D ambiguous. The CDR3 runs 13 residues. V shed 6 bases and J shed 5 bases, with 11 bases lying between them. CDR1 SGHTA and CDR2 FQGNSA come from the germline V gene.

This sequence joins TRBV7-9 and TRBJ2-7, with D uncertain. Germline V gene sequence: CDR1 SEHNR, CDR2 FQNEAQ (reference sequence). V lost 5 bases and J lost 11, with 13 bases in between. The CDR3 loop spans 11 amino acids. CDR3 region: CASSPAANKYF. Here the CDR3 DNA reads TGTGCCAGCAGCCCCGCTGCGAATAAGTACTTC.

This clonotype was counted between two and nine times. The chain has TRBV4-2 and TRBJ2-7; 9 bases agree with TRBD2. CDR3 size: 17 residues. The ends lost 0 bases at V and 3 bases at J; junction bases unmatched: 9. The germline gives CDR1 LGHNA, CDR2 YNFKEQ. The DNA for the CDR3 is TGTGCCAGCAGCCAAGATTCGGGGGCTAGCGGGGTCTACGAGCAGTACTTC. It yields the protein CASSQDSGASGVYEQYF.

The V gene is TRBV28, the J gene TRBJ1-1; D not resolved. V lost 5 bases to trimming and J lost 4 bases, with 11 bases between them. The CDR3 has 13 amino acids. Germline V gene lookup returns CDR1 MDHEN and CDR2 SYDVKM. Here the CDR3 reads CASSGVMLTEAFF. The CDR3 nucleotides are TGTGCCAGCAGTGGGGTAATGCTCACTGAAGCTTTCTTT.

V gene TRBV19 combines with J gene TRBJ2-1; 7 bases agree with TRBD1. J was trimmed by 7 bases and V by 5 bases; bases with no gene match: 5. This CDR3 spans 13 amino acids. Per the germline V gene, CDR1 is LNHDA and CDR2 is SQIVND (reference sequence). CDR3 nucleotides: TGTGCCAGTAGTTTCTACAGGGGAAATGAGCAGTTCTTC. Amino acids: CASSFYRGNEQFF.

This clonotype has more than one count but fewer than ten. The rearrangement links TRBV12-3 or TRBV12-4 to TRBJ2-5, with 7 bases aligning to TRBD1. V was pared by 5 bases and J by 1 base, with 4 bases of the junction left unmatched. This CDR3 is built from 14 residues. The CDR3 DNA is TGTGCCAGCAGTCTCTACAGGGGCCAAGAGACCCAGTACTTC. It yields the protein CASSLYRGQETQYF.